This T cell receptor beta chain is drawn from a study of shared T cell receptors in the human thymus (dated by TCRdb to the early 2020s). For the wider study: The study examined how self-reactive, shared T-cell receptor alpha chains are generated in the human thymus.

Of note for this clone: No antigen is known for it. Per-nucleotide qualities are absent, and no much larger clonotype sits a single base away.

Receptor amplification or capture employed the immunoSEQ multiplex PCR assay. In its TCRdb copy, this immuneACCESS table keeps in-frame sequences only and misses some clones. Where compared with another copy, unresolved V genes explain less than half of these, and the others have no known cause. The sample contains hundreds of thousands of clones, roughly 88% of them found a single time. Of the sample, around 0.0099% is held by the ten largest clones. The CDR3 sequence holds 15 residues, the cysteine and phenylalanine included. The kept DNA is CDR3 alone, 45 bases in frame from the first base. Trimming accounts for 0 bases at V and 12 bases at J, while the number of junction bases matched to no gene is 6. The germline V gene provides CDR1 MRHNA and CDR2 SNTAGT. This sample was also put to use in a study of human thymus T cells. From the second report: The donors were immunologically healthy infants in Finland who had open corrective cardiac surgery for congenital heart defects. Thymus tissue was obtained as surgical resects removed during corrective cardiac surgery. Both the thymic and the peripheral blood repertoires appeared to show biased V and J gene segment usage. The related research reported highly overlapping thymic TCR repertoires among unrelated individuals. TCR alpha and beta repertoires from about 8 infant thymus samples and four related peripheral blood samples were characterized in the study. The cohort included more than 5 male and a couple of female infants, with donor ages spanning 7 to 244 days. After being mechanically released from the tissue, thymocytes were kept at -70 degrees C in pellets of about 8.5-32 million cells. Genomic DNA was extracted from frozen cell pellets with a QIAsymphony instrument. TCRB and TCRAD loci were amplified from a standardized quantity of quality-controlled genomic DNA using the immunoSEQ multiplex PCR assay. The amplicons covered the V(D)J region and were long enough to include the CDR3 and to identify the V and J genes. The amplicons were sequenced on an Illumina platform via the commercial immunoSEQ service. Primer bias and sequencing errors were corrected as previously described, and TCRAD and TCRB were defined on the basis of the IMGT database. The repertoires were analysed using immunoSEQ Analyzer 3.0 and VDJTools for basic statistics, V/J segment usage, diversity estimates, rarefaction and pairwise overlap. To estimate diversity, the Chao1, ChaoE, Efron-Thisted, Shannon and inverse Simpson indices were applied, and diversity was also estimated on datasets down-sampled to the smallest sample. Repertoire overlap was assessed by strict matching of CDR3 nucleotide sequence, V gene and J gene, and clustering was done by Jaccard-based multidimensional scaling. On average, around 810,000 unique TCRB clonotypes were obtained from thymus samples, compared with 80,000 to 85,000 from blood samples.

Sequencing was done on a sample of thymocytes. This receptor was obtained from a boy under two years old with a congenital heart defect. Donor details come from another sample of the same person, matched by shared clones. The chain couples TRBV6-4 to TRBJ2-1; TRBD2 matches 12 bases in the middle. The CDR3 reads CASSDSTSGSWVQFF. The bases read TGTGCCAGCAGTGACTCGACTAGCGGGAGTTGGGTGCAGTTCTTC.